Listed below are T cell receptor beta chains from one sample, sequenced in a study of T-cell reconstitution after alpha-beta-depleted transplantation in children. TCRdb re-derived calls from the PCR reads in MiXCR, one entry per CDR3 protein. The table shows 27,000 or so distinct CDR3 sequences, with around 17% occurring only once. The sequencing here drew on PBMCs, mostly from graft donor cells, taken 60 days after TCRalphabeta/CD19-depleted stem cell transplant. Source of these receptors: a male patient aged 2 to 9 who had a stem cell transplant for acute lymphoblastic leukemia, so the T cells may come from the graft donor. Each CDR3 is given without its conserved first and last residue.

length: 9; V: TRBV6-5; J: TRBJ1-6; CDR3: ASSYSSPLH
length: 14; V: TRBV28; J: TRBJ2-3; CDR3: ASSAPLLGLTDTQY
length: 16; V: TRBV4-2; J: TRBJ2-1; CDR3: ASSQDSNGVARGNEQF
length: 13; V: TRBV7-2; J: TRBJ2-7; CDR3: ASSFTSGGGDEQY
length: 12; V: TRBV7-2; J: TRBJ1-4; CDR3: ASSLQGSSEKLF
length: 12; V: TRBV16; J: TRBJ1-2; CDR3: ASSQLQRNYGYT
length: 13; V: TRBV27; J: TRBJ2-2; CDR3: ASTSGTGNTGELF
length: 10; V: TRBV5-1; J: TRBJ1-2; CDR3: ASSPDIYGYT
length: 12; V: TRBV28; J: TRBJ1-5; CDR3: ASSSGTGVQPQH
length: 14; V: TRBV9; J: TRBJ2-3; CDR3: ASSVGGGSITDTQY